The T cell receptor beta chain under discussion was sequenced for a study of blood T cell repertoires in COVID-19. Overall study context: The study drew acute and convalescent COVID-19 samples from the United States, Italy and Spain.

This clone was seen a single time. Authors' analysis steps: It was from reference gene primer amplification that nucleated cell counts were estimated. This table comes from immunoSEQ multiplex PCR, and its TCRdb copy is limited to in-frame clones, with some not included. For V, J and clone size, that table is used; D and trimming come from the DNA. Here the sample spans 230,000 or so clones, about 91% being singletons. This study enrolled people aged about 18 to 95 from about two dozen US geographic areas. Clinical history reported by participants formed the basis on which cohorts were assigned. Input material: PBMCs or T cells enriched from blood (not recorded which). The TCR comes from a woman between 45 and 65 years old with acute COVID-19.

CDR3 coding DNA: TGCAGCGTTGACGATGGCTACACCTTC. Residues: CSVDDGYTF. This sequence joins TRBV29-1 and TRBJ1-2; D gene ambiguous. CDR1 is SQVTM and CDR2 is ANQGSEA in the germline V gene. The V end lost 3 bases, the J end lost 6 bases, and 2 bases lay between the germline ends. CDR3 length: 9 amino acids.